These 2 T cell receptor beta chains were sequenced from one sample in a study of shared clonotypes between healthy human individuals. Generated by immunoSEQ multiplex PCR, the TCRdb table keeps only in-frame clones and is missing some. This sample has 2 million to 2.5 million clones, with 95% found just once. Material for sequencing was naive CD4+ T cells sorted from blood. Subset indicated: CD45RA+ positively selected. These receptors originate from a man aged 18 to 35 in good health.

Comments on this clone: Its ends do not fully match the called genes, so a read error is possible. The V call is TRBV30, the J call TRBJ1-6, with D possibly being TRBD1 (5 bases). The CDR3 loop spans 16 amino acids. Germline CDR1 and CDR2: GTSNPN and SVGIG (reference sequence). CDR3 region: CAWSRVRDSYNSPPHF. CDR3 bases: TGTGCCTGGAGTCGGGTCAGGGACTCTTATAATTCACCCCCCCACTTT.

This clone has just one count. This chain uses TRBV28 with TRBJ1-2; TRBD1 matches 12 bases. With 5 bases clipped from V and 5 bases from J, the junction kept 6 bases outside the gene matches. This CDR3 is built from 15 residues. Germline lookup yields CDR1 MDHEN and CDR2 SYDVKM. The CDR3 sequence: CASSPGTGGWYGYTF. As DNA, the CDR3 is TGTGCCAGCAGTCCCGGGACAGGGGGCTGGTATGGCTACACCTTC.